The 12 T cell receptor beta chains below come from one sample, sequenced in a study of control samples from healthy donors and cancer patients. The assay was immunoSEQ multiplex PCR, and TCRdb's table has in-frame clones only and misses some. The data contain more than 110,000 clones, about 85% of them singletons. The sequenced material came from blood. Source of these receptors: a woman aged 30 to 39 in good health.

The chain carries TRBV3-1 (or the pseudogene TRBV3-2) and TRBJ1-1, with D possibly matching TRBD1 (6 bases). This CDR3 has 13 amino acids. Deletions cut 2 bases from V and 8 bases from J, with 12 bases between. The germline CDR1 and CDR2 sequences are LGHDT and YNNKEL (reference sequence). The CDR3 here is CASSQPETGEAFF. CDR3 in DNA: TGTGCCAGCAGCCAACCCGAAACAGGGGAAGCTTTCTTT.

This rearrangement joins TRBV7-2 to TRBJ2-5, with TRBD2 matching over 13 bases. The CDR3 consists of 19 residues. Per the germline V gene, CDR1 is SGHTA and CDR2 is FQGNSA. The junction had 12 bases not matched to a gene; V was cut back by 1 base and J by 4 bases. The CDR3 spells CASSLGRLAGGLGGETQYF. In DNA form, the CDR3 reads TGTGCCAGCAGCTTAGGAAGACTAGCGGGAGGCTTGGGGGGAGAGACCCAGTACTTC.

The rearrangement uses TRBV28 and TRBJ1-1; 8 nucleotides align to TRBD1. Trimming at V came to 10 bases and at J to 1 base, leaving 5 bases not matched to a gene. Germline loops: CDR1 MDHEN, CDR2 SYDVKM. The CDR3 has 13 amino acids. This CDR3 is CATGGPRNTEAFF. CDR3 in DNA: TGTGCCACAGGGGGCCCGCGGAACACTGAAGCTTTCTTT.

J is TRBJ1-1 and V is TRBV3-1 (or the pseudogene TRBV3-2); no clear D gene. In germline, CDR1 is LGHDT, CDR2 YNNKEL (reference sequence). V lost 3 bases to trimming and J lost 5 bases, with 13 bases between them. CDR3 length equals 14 residues. CDR3 sequence reads: CASSHFLLGTEAFF. The CDR3 region has the DNA TGTGCCAGCAGCCATTTCCTTTTGGGGACTGAAGCTTTCTTT.

This clone was counted only a few times. The chain is built from TRBV6-4 and TRBJ2-1; 9 nucleotides line up with TRBD2. V lost 1 base to trimming and J lost 6 bases; unmatched junction nucleotides: 7. This CDR3 comprises 16 residues. The germline V gene has CDR1 MRHNA and CDR2 SNTAGT. The CDR3, as DNA: TGTGCCAGCAGTGACTGGGGCGGGAGGGCCCTCAATGAGCAGTTCTTC. It translates to CASSDWGGRALNEQFF.

J is TRBJ2-3 and V is TRBV3-1 (or the pseudogene TRBV3-2); TRBD2 matches at 9 bases. Trimming removed 4 bases from V and 0 bases from J; junction bases left unmatched: 11. The CDR3 is 18 amino acids. Germline CDR1 LGHDT, CDR2 YNNKEL (reference sequence). The DNA of the CDR3 is TGTGCCAGCAGCCTTTGGATAGCGGGAGTATCGAGCACAGATACGCAGTATTTT. Protein product: CASSLWIAGVSSTDTQYF.

This clone occurred once. The rearrangement uses TRBV9 and TRBJ2-1; unclear D gene. Germline loops: CDR1 SGDLS, CDR2 YYNGEE. This CDR3 has 17 amino acids. Trimming shortened V by 0 bases and J by 0 bases, and 13 bases separated the two germline ends. Here the CDR3 reads CASSVEPLISSYNEQFF. CDR3 in DNA: TGTGCCAGCAGCGTAGAACCCCTAATCTCCTCCTACAATGAGCAGTTCTTC. Filled out from reference TRBV9 and TRBJ2-1, the complete variable domain reads DSGVTQTPKHLITATGQRVTLRCSPRSGDLSVYWYQQSLDQGLQFLIQYYNGEERAKGNILERFSAQQFPDLHSELNLSSLELGDSALYFCASSVEPLISSYNEQFFGPGTRLTVL.

DNA for the CDR3: TGTGCCAGCACTCTCCGGGACTCCGAGCAGTACTTC. It is translated as CASTLRDSEQYF. V and J are TRBV12-3 or TRBV12-4 and TRBJ2-7, with a tentative D call TRBD2 (6 bases). This CDR3 has 12 amino acids. V was clipped by 7 bases and J by 6 bases, with 13 bases between them.

This clone was counted a single time. This chain connects TRBV6-6 to TRBJ2-3, with 8 bases that match TRBD2. After removal of 8 bases from V and 4 bases from J, the junction contained 8 bases not matched to a gene. CDR3 length equals 14 residues. Germline V CDR1 and CDR2: MNHNY, SVGAGI (reference sequence). CDR3 sequence: CASALGGRPDTQYF. In nucleotides, the CDR3 is TGTGCCAGCGCCTTGGGCGGGAGGCCAGATACGCAGTATTTT.

The chain has TRBV11-2 and TRBJ1-5, with D perhaps TRBD1 (6 bases). The length of the CDR3 is 14 residues. CDR1 is SGHAT and CDR2 is FQNNGV in the germline V gene. V lost 2 bases and J lost 6, with 11 bases in between. The CDR3 loop is CASSLNRDGQPQHF. Here the CDR3 DNA reads TGTGCCAGCAGCTTAAACAGGGACGGTCAGCCCCAGCATTTT.

V is TRBV9 and J is TRBJ2-7; a weak D match, TRBD1 (7 bases). CDR1 SGDLS and CDR2 YYNGEE come from the germline V gene. The CDR3 has 19 amino acids. With 0 bases removed from V and 2 bases from J, the gap between germline ends came to 24 bases. The CDR3 is CASSVGGEGGTVLPYEQYF. The CDR3, as DNA: TGTGCCAGCAGCGTAGGGGGCGAGGGCGGGACAGTCCTTCCCTACGAGCAGTACTTC.

This clone was seen once. The chain has TRBV18 and TRBJ2-5, with 9 positions matching TRBD1. V was clipped by 6 bases and J by 5 bases; unmatched bases: 13. Germline-derived CDR1 and CDR2 are KGHSH and LQKENI. This CDR3 comprises 16 residues. The CDR3 DNA sequence: TGTGCCAGCTCCCCCCCACGTAACAGGGGGCAGGAGACCCAGTACTTC. This sequence encodes CASSPPRNRGQETQYF.